The rows below give T cell receptor beta chains drawn from one sample of a study of beta chain features in type 1 diabetes. TCRdb's table, derived via immunoSEQ multiplex PCR, lists solely in-frame clones and lacks some. The table records some 240,000 clones, roughly 10% of them present only once. The source material was central memory CD4+ T cells from blood. Receptors originate from a man younger than 30 in good health. The CDR3 runs from the conserved cysteine through the conserved F or W. Each record gives: D gene, clone size, V gene, J gene, CDR3 DNA, CDR3 protein. D genes are given only for firm matches. Clone size is given for some rows only: seen once, a few or many times, or a class if the clone is expanded.

D: -
size: -
V: TRBV30
J: TRBJ2-7
DNA: TGTGCCTGGAGGATCGGGATCCAGGCGTCCTACGAGCAGTACTTC
CDR3: CAWRIGIQASYEQYF

D: -
size: -
V: TRBV21-1
J: TRBJ2-1
DNA: TGTGCCAGCAGCGGGACAGCCGGGAATGAGCAGTTCTTC
CDR3: CASSGTAGNEQFF

D: TRBD1
size: few
V: TRBV29-1
J: TRBJ2-1
DNA: TGCAGCGTTGAAGATGAGCTTCTCTCTAGGCACAGGGGCGATTCGAGGAATGAGCAGTTCTTC
CDR3: CSVEDELLSRHRGDSRNEQFF

D: -
size: few
V: TRBV11-1
J: TRBJ2-7
DNA: TGTGCCAGCAGCTTAGCCGACAGGAGCTTCTACTTC
CDR3: CASSLADRSFYF

D: -
size: -
V: TRBV4-1
J: TRBJ2-3
DNA: TGCGCCAGCAGCCAAGGGGACACGGACACAGATACGCAGTATTTT
CDR3: CASSQGDTDTDTQYF

D: TRBD2
size: few
V: TRBV19
J: TRBJ2-7
DNA: TGTGCCAGTGGTGCGGGAGCCTACGAGCAGTACTTC
CDR3: CASGAGAYEQYF

D: TRBD2
size: few
V: TRBV30
J: TRBJ2-1
DNA: TGTGCCTGGAGTTTTAGCGGGAGAGGAAATGAGCAGTTCTTC
CDR3: CAWSFSGRGNEQFF

D: -
size: few
V: TRBV11-3
J: TRBJ2-1
DNA: TGTGCCAGCAGCTTACGGCAGAGCTCCTACAATGAGCAGTTCTTC
CDR3: CASSLRQSSYNEQFF

D: -
size: -
V: TRBV27
J: TRBJ2-2
DNA: TGTGCCAGCAGTTTATCGTGGAGCACCGGGGAGCTGTTTTTT
CDR3: CASSLSWSTGELFF

D: TRBD1
size: few
V: TRBV6-5
J: TRBJ2-5
DNA: TGTGCCAGCGCTTTACAGGGGGCGGGAGAGACCCAGTACTTC
CDR3: CASALQGAGETQYF

D: -
size: -
V: TRBV7-8
J: TRBJ2-7
DNA: TGTGCCAGCAGCCCATCGACGGCTACCTACGAGCAGTACTTC
CDR3: CASSPSTATYEQYF

D: -
size: few
V: TRBV29-1
J: TRBJ1-2
DNA: TGCAGCGTTGAGTCCGCCGTAGACAACTATGGCTACACCTTC
CDR3: CSVESAVDNYGYTF

D: TRBD2
size: few
V: TRBV5-1
J: TRBJ2-1
DNA: TGCGCCAGCGGGAGGGGACTAAACTACAATGAGCAGTTCTTC
CDR3: CASGRGLNYNEQFF

D: TRBD2
size: many
V: TRBV6-1
J: TRBJ2-1
DNA: TGTGCCAGCAGGAAGACTAGCGGGGGACCCAATGAGCAGTTCTTC
CDR3: CASRKTSGGPNEQFF

D: -
size: few
V: TRBV7-2
J: TRBJ2-1
DNA: TGTGCCAGCAGCTTGATGGACGGTGCCAATGAGCAGTTCTTC
CDR3: CASSLMDGANEQFF

D: -
size: -
V: TRBV7-2
J: TRBJ2-5
DNA: TGTGCCAGCAGCTTAGCTAGGGAAGAGACCCAGTACTTC
CDR3: CASSLAREETQYF

D: TRBD2
size: -
V: TRBV2
J: TRBJ2-2
DNA: TGTGCCAGCCGACGTAGCGGGAACGGGGAGCTGTTTTTT
CDR3: CASRRSGNGELFF